The T cell receptor (beta chain) described here comes from a study of cytomegalovirus exposure and HLA in healthy donors. A remark on this clone: The target antigen is unknown.

Findings and limits, study-wide: An analysis was carried out later, and it reportedly showed fewer N-insertions in an Asian-associated ancestry cluster than the approximately 610-donor mean. In a later analysis, HLA-C alleles had the fewest associated TCRs, DRB1 alleles the most. In a later analysis, CMV-associated beta chains were mostly HLA-associated, it appeared. The authors later found HLA-associated TCR beta chains more clonally expanded than equally common others.

The length of the CDR3 is 15 residues. Germline V gene lookup returns CDR1 LNHDA and CDR2 SQIVND (reference sequence). V was trimmed by 5 bases and J by 1 base, leaving 13 bases between them. Primers for the PCR totalled 60 Vbeta and 13 Jbeta. Here immunoSEQ multiplex PCR was the method, and the copy in TCRdb shows in-frame clones only, minus some. The top ten clones hold approximately 3% of a sample with around 210,000 clones, about 80% of them seen once. This chain joins TRBV19 and TRBJ2-3; D perhaps matches TRBD2 (6 bases). Sample: PBMCs. This TCR came from a woman aged 25 to 39 in good health and CMV-seronegative. The CDR3 sequence is CASSLSWGGTDTQYF. CDR3 in DNA: TGTGCCAGTAGTCTTTCTTGGGGGGGCACAGATACGCAGTATTTT.